This T cell receptor beta chain was documented in a study of shared clonotypes between healthy human individuals. Study results and limitations: Clonotypes not shared had lower generation probabilities than those common to all four donors.

Here immunoSEQ multiplex PCR was the method, and the copy in TCRdb shows in-frame clones only, minus some. This table has about 1 million clones, roughly 70% appearing once. To note about this clone: Its antigen is not identified.

V was pared by 3 bases and J by 6 bases, with 10 bases of the junction left unmatched. The CDR3 has 15 residues. CDR1 and CDR2 from the germline V gene are MDHEN and SYDVKM. The chain couples TRBV28 to TRBJ1-2, with 7 nucleotides matching TRBD1. The clonotype was recovered from a man aged 18-30 years in good health. The sample comprised memory CD4+ T cells sorted from blood. The subset is: CD45RA-negative fraction. CDR3 region: CASSFEDRPRDGYTF. DNA for the CDR3: TGTGCCAGCAGTTTCGAGGACAGGCCGCGTGATGGCTACACCTTC.